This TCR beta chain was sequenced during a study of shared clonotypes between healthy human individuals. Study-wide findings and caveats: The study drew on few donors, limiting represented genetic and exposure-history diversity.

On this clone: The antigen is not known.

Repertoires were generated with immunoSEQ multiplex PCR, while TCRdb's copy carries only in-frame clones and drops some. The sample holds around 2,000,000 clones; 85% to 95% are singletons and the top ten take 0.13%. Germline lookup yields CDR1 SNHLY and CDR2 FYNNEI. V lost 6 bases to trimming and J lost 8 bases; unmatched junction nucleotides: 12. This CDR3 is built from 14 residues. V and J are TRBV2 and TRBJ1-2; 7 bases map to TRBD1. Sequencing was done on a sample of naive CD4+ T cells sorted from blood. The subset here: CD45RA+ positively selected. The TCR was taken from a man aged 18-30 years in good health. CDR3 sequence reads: CASREQGSDGGYTF. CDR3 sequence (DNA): TGTGCCAGCAGGGAACAGGGGAGTGATGGAGGCTACACCTTC.